Listed below are T cell receptor beta chains from one sample, sequenced in a study of T cells after somatic rescue of genetic block. Generated by immunoSEQ multiplex PCR, the TCRdb table keeps only in-frame clones and is missing some. The repertoire holds more than 9,500 clones, with 78% as singletons. The material sequenced was peripheral blood mononuclear cells (PBMCs). These receptors originate from a boy aged 5-17 years. CDR3s include the opening cysteine and the closing phenylalanine or tryptophan. The D gene is left open where the match is weak. Size tells how often a clone was seen (once, few, many) or the class of an expanded clone, and some rows leave it out.

j_gene,v_gene,d_gene,abundance,CDR3aa,CDR3nt
TRBJ2-5,TRBV5-4,-,-,CASSQQETQYF,TGTGCCAGCAGCCAACAAGAGACCCAGTACTTC
TRBJ2-5,TRBV18,TRBD2,few,CASSDRGGETQYF,TGTGCCAGCTCAGATCGGGGGGGAGAGACCCAGTACTTC
TRBJ2-7,TRBV7-3,TRBD1,-,CASSLHSGTGGYEQYF,TGTGCCAGCAGCTTACATAGTGGCACAGGGGGGTACGAGCAGTACTTC
TRBJ2-1,TRBV7-8,-,-,CASSLAGTSREQFF,TGTGCCAGCAGCTTAGCTGGGACATCCCGTGAGCAGTTCTTC
TRBJ2-1,TRBV14,TRBD2,-,CASSHRLAVYNEQFF,TGTGCCAGCAGTCACCGACTAGCGGTCTACAATGAGCAGTTCTTC
TRBJ2-3,TRBV6-1,TRBD2,-,CASRTVAGPADTQYF,TGTGCCAGCAGAACAGTAGCGGGACCGGCAGATACGCAGTATTTT
TRBJ2-3,TRBV18,TRBD2,-,CASSTSGLAGGDTQYF,TGTGCCAGCTCCACCAGTGGACTAGCGGGAGGAGATACGCAGTATTTT
TRBJ2-4,TRBV5-4,-,-,CATRSGGGENIQYF,TGTGCCACAAGATCAGGGGGAGGGGAAAACATTCAGTACTTC
TRBJ2-6,TRBV4-1,-,-,CASSQAWGLGANVLTF,TGCGCCAGCAGCCAAGCATGGGGTCTTGGGGCCAACGTCCTGACTTTC
TRBJ2-3,TRBV5-1,-,-,CASSLTGGDTQYF,TGCGCCAGCAGCTTGACGGGGGGCGATACGCAGTATTTT
TRBJ2-3,TRBV6-1,-,-,CASSEAPGPPDTQYF,TGTGCCAGCAGTGAAGCCCCCGGGCCTCCAGATACGCAGTATTTT
TRBJ2-3,TRBV7-3,-,-,CASSHNLGDTQYF,TGTGCCAGCAGCCATAACCTTGGCGATACGCAGTATTTT
TRBJ2-1,TRBV7-3,-,-,CASSWGGGSGNEQFF,TGTGCCAGCAGCTGGGGTGGGGGTAGTGGAAATGAGCAGTTCTTC
TRBJ2-5,TRBV29-1,TRBD2,-,CSVSSGRGFETQYF,TGCAGCGTGTCTAGCGGGAGAGGGTTTGAGACCCAGTACTTC
TRBJ2-7,TRBV5-4,TRBD2,-,CASSSWTSGSQPYEQYF,TGTGCCAGCAGCTCGTGGACTAGCGGGAGCCAACCTTACGAGCAGTACTTC
TRBJ2-7,TRBV28,-,-,CASIGFTYEQYF,TGTGCCAGCATCGGGTTCACCTACGAGCAGTACTTC
TRBJ2-3,TRBV7-8,TRBD2,-,CASRKAGQDTDTQYF,TGTGCCAGCAGGAAAGCGGGGCAAGACACAGATACGCAGTATTTT
TRBJ1-2,TRBV6-5,TRBD1,-,CASSYATGLGYTF,TGTGCCAGCAGTTACGCGACAGGGCTTGGCTACACCTTC
TRBJ2-4,TRBV7-9,-,-,CASTVPLDGENIQYF,TGTGCCAGCACCGTCCCCTTGGATGGGGAAAACATTCAGTACTTC
TRBJ1-1,TRBV5-1,-,-,CASSDWNTEAFF,TGCGCCAGCAGCGACTGGAACACTGAAGCTTTCTTT
TRBJ1-2,TRBV7-9,-,-,CASSLLGNYGYTF,TGTGCCAGCAGCTTACTAGGGAACTATGGCTACACCTTC
TRBJ1-1,TRBV7-8,-,-,CASSPVRTEAFF,TGTGCCAGCAGCCCCGTGAGGACTGAAGCTTTCTTT
TRBJ1-1,TRBV29-1,-,-,CSGRRGMNTEAFF,TGCAGCGGTCGCAGGGGTATGAACACTGAAGCTTTCTTT